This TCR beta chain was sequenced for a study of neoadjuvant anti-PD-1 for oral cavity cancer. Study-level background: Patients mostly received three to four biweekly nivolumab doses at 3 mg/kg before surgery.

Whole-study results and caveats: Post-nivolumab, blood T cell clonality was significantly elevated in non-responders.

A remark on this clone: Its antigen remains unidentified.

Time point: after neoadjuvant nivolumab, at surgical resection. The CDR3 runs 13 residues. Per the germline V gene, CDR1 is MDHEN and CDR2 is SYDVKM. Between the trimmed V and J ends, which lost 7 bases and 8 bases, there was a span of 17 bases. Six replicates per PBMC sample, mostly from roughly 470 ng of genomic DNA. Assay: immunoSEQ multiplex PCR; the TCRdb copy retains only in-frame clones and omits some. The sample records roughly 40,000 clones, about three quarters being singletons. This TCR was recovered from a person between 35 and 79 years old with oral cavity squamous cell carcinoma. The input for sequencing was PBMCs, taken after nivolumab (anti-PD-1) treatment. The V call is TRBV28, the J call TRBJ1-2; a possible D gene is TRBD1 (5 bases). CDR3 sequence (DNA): TGTGCCAGCACTGGGGCTCCTACTTACGGCTACACCTTC. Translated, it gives CASTGAPTYGYTF.